This note documents a single T cell receptor beta chain sequence. Its antigen is currently unknown. The germline CDR1 and CDR2 sequences are MRHNA and SNTAGT. The CDR3 extends over 13 amino acids. V gave up 5 bases and J gave up 3 bases, with 10 bases separating them. Sequencing used immunoSEQ multiplex PCR; TCRdb keeps in-frame clones, though not all of them. The table shows about 45,000 clones, with about 79% occurring only once. The sample belongs to a study of OX40 agonist ivuxolimab in advanced cancers. The overall study: Every 2 weeks, patients received ivuxolimab intravenously, dosed at 0.01 to 10 mg/kg.

Study conclusions and caveats: Individuals who were partial responders at 0.1-3.0 mg/kg had clonal expansion that ranked among the lowest. Determination of antigen specificity was not performed for the expanded peripheral T cells. At 0.1 to 3.0 mg/kg and by week 6, clonal expansion occurred in CD4+ and CD8+ blood T cells.

The TCR sequence derives from an adult with an advanced solid tumor such as melanoma, head and neck, liver or kidney cancer. The specimen comprised CD4+ or CD8+ T cells sorted from blood, sampled in a trial of the OX40 agonist ivuxolimab. The V and J genes are TRBV6-4 and TRBJ1-1; D unclear. Here the CDR3 DNA reads TGTGCCAGCAGTATCGAGAGGGACACTGAAGCTTTCTTT. Residues: CASSIERDTEAFF.